What follows are 10 T cell receptor beta chains derived from one specimen sequenced in a study of T cell repertoires in cytomegalovirus infection. TCRdb re-analysed the reads in MiXCR, keeping a single row per CDR3 protein. The data show under 600,000 distinct CDR3 sequences, with 15% to 20% seen just once and around 25% held by the top ten. The sample comprised CD8+ T cells from PBMCs. The receptors were sampled from a human donor in good health (CMV status not recorded). Some clones in this sample may be carry-over from other donors' samples.

This clonotype was seen ten or more times. This chain links TRBV6-5 with TRBJ1-2; TRBD1 matches 8 bases. This CDR3 region has 14 residues. V was pared by 0 bases and J by 3 bases, with 0 bases of the junction left unmatched. Germline V gene sequence: CDR1 MNHEY, CDR2 SVGAGI. The CDR3 loop reads CASSYSTGDYGYTF. Written as DNA, the CDR3 is TGTGCCAGCAGTTACTCGACAGGGGACTATGGCTACACCTTC.

This clonotype has at least ten counts. CDR3 amino acids: CASSLVGQGGGEQFF. As DNA, the CDR3 is TGTGCCAGCAGCTTAGTTGGCCAAGGGGGGGGTGAGCAGTTCTTC. V is TRBV7-9 and J is TRBJ2-1, with D perhaps matching TRBD2 (7 bases). The CDR3 sequence is 15 residues long. Germline lookup yields CDR1 SEHNR and CDR2 FQNEAQ (reference sequence). The V and J ends lost 1 base and 9 bases respectively, with 16 bases between them. Looking up the rest from reference TRBV7-9 and TRBJ2-1 gives the full variable domain: DTGVSQNPRHKITKRGQNVTFRCDPISEHNRLYWYRQTLGQGPEFLTYFQNEAQLEKSRLLSDRFSAERPKGSFSTLEIQRTEQGDSAMYLCASSLVGQGGGEQFFGPGTRLTVL.

This chain joins TRBV4-1 and TRBJ2-2; D is ambiguous. Trimming stripped 0 bases from V and 6 bases from J, with 5 bases between. CDR3 length equals 13 residues. CDR1 is MGHRA and CDR2 is YSYEKL in the germline V gene. CDR3 residues: CASSQDRPGELFF. The CDR3 nucleotides are TGCGCCAGCAGCCAAGATAGACCCGGGGAGCTGTTTTTT.

In this sample, this clonotype turned up a few times. V and J are TRBV9 and TRBJ2-1, with unresolved D. The V gene's germline CDR1 is SGDLS and CDR2 YYNGEE. The CDR3 length is 16 residues. V lost 0 bases and J 7 bases, leaving 17 bases between the germline ends. The CDR3 nucleotides are TGTGCCAGCAGCGTAGGTGGGGTCCGGTCTGCAAATGAGCAGTTCTTC. This translates into CASSVGGVRSANEQFF.

The CDR3 DNA follows: TGTGCCAGCAGTGAAATGGATTGGAATCAGCCCCAGCATTTT. Protein sequence: CASSEMDWNQPQHF. V and J are TRBV2 and TRBJ1-5; no clear D. The CDR3 contains 14 residues. V lost 2 bases and J 4 bases, leaving 9 bases between the germline ends. Germline V gene lookup returns CDR1 SNHLY and CDR2 FYNNEI.

This clonotype was counted at least ten times. The chain has TRBV28 and TRBJ2-7; 10 bases are a match to TRBD1. This CDR3 has 14 residues. The V segment lost 6 bases and the J segment 4 bases; nucleotides outside the gene matches: 6. CDR1 and CDR2 from the germline V gene are MDHEN and SYDVKM. DNA of the CDR3: TGTGCCAGCAGGGACCGGGACAGGGGTTACGAGCAGTACTTC. It is translated as CASRDRDRGYEQYF.

This clonotype was found many times. The V gene is TRBV7-9, the J gene TRBJ1-2; D gene uncertain. Germline CDR1 is SEHNR and CDR2 is FQNEAQ (reference sequence). The CDR3 spans 13 residues. The V end lost 4 bases, the J end lost 4 bases, and 10 bases lay between the germline ends. The CDR3 is CASSSHSIYGYTF. The CDR3 nucleotides read TGTGCCAGCAGCTCCCACAGCATCTATGGCTACACCTTC.

The J gene is TRBJ2-1, the V gene TRBV7-6, with D perhaps being TRBD1 or TRBD2 (5 bases each). CDR3 length: 13 residues. V was pared by 10 bases and J by 4 bases, with 14 bases between. The V gene's germline CDR1 is SGHVS and CDR2 FNYEAQ. Written as DNA, the CDR3 is TGTGCCATATCAGAGGGGCTATACAATGAGCAGTTCTTC. Encoded protein: CAISEGLYNEQFF. Full variable domain (outside the CDR3, taken from reference TRBV7-6 and TRBJ2-1): GAGVSQSPRYKVTKRGQDVALRCDPISGHVSLYWYRQALGQGPEFLTYFNYEAQQDKSGLPNDRFSAERPEGSISTLTIQRTEQRDSAMYRCAISEGLYNEQFFGPGTRLTVL.

The chain combines TRBV6-1 with TRBJ2-1; 9 nucleotides line up with TRBD2. The CDR3 spans 17 residues. Germline loops: CDR1 MNHNS, CDR2 SASEGT. After removal of 4 bases from V and 7 bases from J, the junction contained 14 bases not matched to a gene. The CDR3 DNA is TGTGCCAGCAGTGCCCGGTGGCGGGAGGGCTTTGGTAATGAGCAGTTCTTC. Translated, it gives CASSARWREGFGNEQFF.

Notes on this clonotype: The conserved phenylalanine or tryptophan normally closing the CDR3 is absent here, so this likely arose from a read error. Because the CDR3's place on the DNA is in doubt, the DNA is left out and the CDR3 is given as listed by TCRdb. V usage is TRBV2 and J usage is TRBJ2-7; the D call in the table, TRBD2, was not verified against the DNA. The CDR3 region is 13 residues in length, termini included. Germline CDR1 is SNHLY and CDR2 is FYNNEI. The CDR3 sequence: CASSRTRAYELYL.